This T cell receptor beta chain derives from a study of blood T cell repertoires in COVID-19. The CDR3 consists of 14 residues. Per germline, CDR1 KGHSH and CDR2 LQKENI. Trimming removed 2 bases at V and 6 bases at J, with 14 bases between. Assay used: immunoSEQ multiplex PCR; TCRdb lists only in-frame clones, some missing. The data show more than 200,000 clones, around 86% seen once. This clonotype was sampled from a man aged 25 to 40 in a cohort exposed to, infected with or recovered from COVID-19 (not recorded which). What was sequenced was PBMCs or T cells enriched from blood (not recorded which). V and J are TRBV18 and TRBJ2-7, with a tentative D call TRBD2 (6 bases). This CDR3 is CASSPWQGGAEQYF. In DNA, the CDR3 is TGTGCCAGCTCACCATGGCAGGGAGGAGCCGAGCAGTACTTC.